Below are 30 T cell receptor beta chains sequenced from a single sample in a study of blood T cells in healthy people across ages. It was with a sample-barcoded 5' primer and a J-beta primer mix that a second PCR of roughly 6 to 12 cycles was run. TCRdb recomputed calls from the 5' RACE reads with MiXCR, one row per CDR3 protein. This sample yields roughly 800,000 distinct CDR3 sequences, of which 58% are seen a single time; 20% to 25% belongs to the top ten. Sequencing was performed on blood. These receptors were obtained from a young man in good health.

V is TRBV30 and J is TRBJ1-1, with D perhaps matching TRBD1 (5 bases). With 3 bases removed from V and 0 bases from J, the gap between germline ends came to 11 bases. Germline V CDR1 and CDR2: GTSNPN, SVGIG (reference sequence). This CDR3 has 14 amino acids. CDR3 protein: CAWRYSTVNTEAFF. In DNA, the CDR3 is TGTGCCTGGAGATACTCGACAGTGAACACTGAAGCTTTCTTT.

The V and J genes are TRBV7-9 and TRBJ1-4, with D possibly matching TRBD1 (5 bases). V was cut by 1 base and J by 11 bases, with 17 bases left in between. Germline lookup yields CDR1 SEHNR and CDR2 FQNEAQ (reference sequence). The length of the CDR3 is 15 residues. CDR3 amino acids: CASSLGVGTSEKLFF. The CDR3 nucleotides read TGTGCCAGCAGCTTAGGGGTCGGGACGAGTGAGAAACTGTTTTTT.

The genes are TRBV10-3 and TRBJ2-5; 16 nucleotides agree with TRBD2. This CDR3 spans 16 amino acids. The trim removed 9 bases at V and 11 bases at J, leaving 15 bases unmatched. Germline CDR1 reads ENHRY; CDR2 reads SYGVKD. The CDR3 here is CAIDIGTSGRAVEQYF. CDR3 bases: TGTGCCATAGACATCGGGACTAGCGGGAGGGCCGTTGAGCAGTACTTC.

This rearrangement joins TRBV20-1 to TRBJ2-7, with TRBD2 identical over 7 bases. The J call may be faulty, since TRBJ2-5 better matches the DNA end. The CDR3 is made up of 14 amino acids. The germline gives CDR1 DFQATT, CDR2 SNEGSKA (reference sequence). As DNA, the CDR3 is TGCAGTGCTAGTGAGGGAGGGATTGGAGAGACCCAGTACTTC. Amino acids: CSASEGGIGETQYF.

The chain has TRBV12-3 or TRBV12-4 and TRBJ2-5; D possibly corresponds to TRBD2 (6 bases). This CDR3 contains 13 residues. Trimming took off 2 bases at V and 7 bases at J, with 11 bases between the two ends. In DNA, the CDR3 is TGTGCCAGCAGTTTACTAGCGATCGGGACCCAGTACTTC. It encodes CASSLLAIGTQYF.

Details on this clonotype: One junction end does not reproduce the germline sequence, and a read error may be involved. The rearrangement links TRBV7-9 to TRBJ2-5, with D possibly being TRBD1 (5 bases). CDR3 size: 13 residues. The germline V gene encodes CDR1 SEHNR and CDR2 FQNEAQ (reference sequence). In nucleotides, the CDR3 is TGCGCCAGCAGCCCGACAGCTCAAGAGACCCGGTACTTC. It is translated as CASSPTAQETRYF.

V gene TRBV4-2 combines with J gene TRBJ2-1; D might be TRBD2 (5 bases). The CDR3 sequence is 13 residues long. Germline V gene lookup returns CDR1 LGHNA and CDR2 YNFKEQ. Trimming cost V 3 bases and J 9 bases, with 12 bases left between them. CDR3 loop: CASSQELVGEQFF. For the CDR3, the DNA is TGTGCCAGCAGCCAGGAACTAGTAGGTGAGCAGTTCTTC.

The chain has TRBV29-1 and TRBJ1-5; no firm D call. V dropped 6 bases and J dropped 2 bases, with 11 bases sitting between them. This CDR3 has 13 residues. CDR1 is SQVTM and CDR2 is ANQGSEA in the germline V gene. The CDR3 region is CSVTLGGNQPQHF. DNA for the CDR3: TGCAGCGTGACCCTAGGCGGCAATCAGCCCCAGCATTTT.

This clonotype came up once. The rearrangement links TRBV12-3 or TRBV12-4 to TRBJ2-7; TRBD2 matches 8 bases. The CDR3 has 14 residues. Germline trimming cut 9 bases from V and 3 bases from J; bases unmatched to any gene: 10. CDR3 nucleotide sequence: TGTGCCAGTCGTTTGGCTAGCGGGTACTACGAGCAGTACTTC. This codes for CASRLASGYYEQYF.

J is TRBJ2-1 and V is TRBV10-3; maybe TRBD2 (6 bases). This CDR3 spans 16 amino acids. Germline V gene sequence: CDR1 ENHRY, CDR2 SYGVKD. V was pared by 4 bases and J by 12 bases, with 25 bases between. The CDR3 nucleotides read TGTGCCATCAGTGTCAAGCGGGCGGAGCTCAATTCCGTGCAGTTCTTC. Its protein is CAISVKRAELNSVQFF.

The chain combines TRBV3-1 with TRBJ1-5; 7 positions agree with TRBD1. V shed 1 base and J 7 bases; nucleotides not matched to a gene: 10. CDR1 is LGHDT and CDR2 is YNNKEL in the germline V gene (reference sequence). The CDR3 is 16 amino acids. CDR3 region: CASSQVAEGQTQPQHF. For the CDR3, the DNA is TGTGCCAGCAGCCAAGTGGCCGAGGGACAGACCCAGCCCCAGCATTTT.

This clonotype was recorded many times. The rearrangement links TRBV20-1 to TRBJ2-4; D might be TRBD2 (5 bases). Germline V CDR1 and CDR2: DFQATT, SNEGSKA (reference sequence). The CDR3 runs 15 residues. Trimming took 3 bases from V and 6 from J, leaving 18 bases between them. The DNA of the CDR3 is TGCAGTGCTAGGACGGAGACTACTCCCAGAAACATTCAGTACTTC. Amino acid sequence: CSARTETTPRNIQYF.

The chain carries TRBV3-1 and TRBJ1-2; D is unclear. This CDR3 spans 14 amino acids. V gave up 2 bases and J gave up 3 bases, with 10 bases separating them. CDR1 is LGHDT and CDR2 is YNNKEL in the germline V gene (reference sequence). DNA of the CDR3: TGTGCCAGCAGCCAAACAGAACGGGACTATGGCTACACCTTC. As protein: CASSQTERDYGYTF.

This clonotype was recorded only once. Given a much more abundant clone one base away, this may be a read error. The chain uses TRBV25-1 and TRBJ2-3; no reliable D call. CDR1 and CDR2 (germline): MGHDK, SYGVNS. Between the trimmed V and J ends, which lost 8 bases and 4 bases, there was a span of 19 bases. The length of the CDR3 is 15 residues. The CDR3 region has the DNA TGTGCCAGCTCAGAAGATTCCATAGAACCAGATACGCAGTATTTT. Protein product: CASSEDSIEPDTQYF.

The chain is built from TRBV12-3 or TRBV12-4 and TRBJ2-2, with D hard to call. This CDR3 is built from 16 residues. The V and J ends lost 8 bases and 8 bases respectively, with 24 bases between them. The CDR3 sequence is CASDGPGSASGGELFF. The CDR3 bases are TGTGCCAGCGACGGGCCGGGTTCGGCTTCTGGGGGGGAGCTGTTTTTT.

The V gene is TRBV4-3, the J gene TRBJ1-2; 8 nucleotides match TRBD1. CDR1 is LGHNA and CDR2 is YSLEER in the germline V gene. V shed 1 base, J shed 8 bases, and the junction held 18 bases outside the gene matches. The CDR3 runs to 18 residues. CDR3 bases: TGCGCCAGCAGCCAAGGCCAACGACTCTGGACAGGGCGCGAAGGCTACACCTTC. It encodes CASSQGQRLWTGREGYTF.

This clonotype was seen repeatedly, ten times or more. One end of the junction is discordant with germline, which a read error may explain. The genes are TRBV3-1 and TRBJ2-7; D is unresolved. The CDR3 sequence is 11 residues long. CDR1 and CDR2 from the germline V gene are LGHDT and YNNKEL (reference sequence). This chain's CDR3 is CASSQLYEQYF. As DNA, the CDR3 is TGCGCCAGCAGCCAACTGTACGAGCAGTACTTC.

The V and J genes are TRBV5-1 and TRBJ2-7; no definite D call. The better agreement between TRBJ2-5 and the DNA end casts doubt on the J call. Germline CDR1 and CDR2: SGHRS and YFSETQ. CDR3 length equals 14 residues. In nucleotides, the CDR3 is TGCGCCAGCAGCTTGGTGCTGGAAGGAGAGACCCAGTACTTC. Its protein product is CASSLVLEGETQYF.

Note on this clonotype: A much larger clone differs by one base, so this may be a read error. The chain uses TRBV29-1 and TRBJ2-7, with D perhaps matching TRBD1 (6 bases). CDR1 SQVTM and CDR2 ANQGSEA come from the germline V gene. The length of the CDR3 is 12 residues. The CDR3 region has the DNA TGCAGCGTTTGGACAGATGCCTACGAGCGGTACTTC. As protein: CSVWTDAYERYF.

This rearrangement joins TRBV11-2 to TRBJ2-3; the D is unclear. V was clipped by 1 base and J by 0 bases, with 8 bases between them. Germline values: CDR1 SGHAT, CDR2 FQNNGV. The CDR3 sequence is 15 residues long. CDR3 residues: CASSLGWRSTDTQYF. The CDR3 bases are TGTGCCAGCAGCTTAGGATGGCGTAGCACAGATACGCAGTATTTT.

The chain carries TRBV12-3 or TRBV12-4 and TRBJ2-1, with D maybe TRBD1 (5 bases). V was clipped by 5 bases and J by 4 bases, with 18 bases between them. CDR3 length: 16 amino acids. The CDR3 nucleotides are TGTGCCAGCAGTCCGACGGACACCCTACCTTACAATGAGCAGTTCTTC. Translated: CASSPTDTLPYNEQFF.

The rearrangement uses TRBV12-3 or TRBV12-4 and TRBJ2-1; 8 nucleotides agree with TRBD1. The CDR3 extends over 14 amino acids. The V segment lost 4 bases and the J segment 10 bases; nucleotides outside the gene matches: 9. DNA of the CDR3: TGTGCCAGCAGTTCGAGGGACAGGATGGGGGAGCAGTTCTTC. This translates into CASSSRDRMGEQFF.

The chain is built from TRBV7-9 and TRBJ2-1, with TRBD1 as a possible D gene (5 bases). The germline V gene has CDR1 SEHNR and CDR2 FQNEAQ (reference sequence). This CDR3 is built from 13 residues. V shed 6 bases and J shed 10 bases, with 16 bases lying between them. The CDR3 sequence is CASSREAGYEQFF. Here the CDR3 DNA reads TGTGCCAGCAGTCGTGAGGCAGGGTACGAGCAGTTCTTC.

CDR3 loop: CASSLSGTLRAEQYF. The CDR3 region has the DNA TGTGCCAGCAGCTTGAGCGGGACACTTAGGGCCGAGCAGTACTTC. The V call is TRBV7-9, the J call TRBJ2-4; tentatively, D is TRBD2 (7 bases). Near its end, the DNA agrees better with TRBJ2-7, so the J call may be wrong. Germline assignment: CDR1 SEHNR and CDR2 FQNEAQ (reference sequence). The CDR3 sequence is 15 residues long.

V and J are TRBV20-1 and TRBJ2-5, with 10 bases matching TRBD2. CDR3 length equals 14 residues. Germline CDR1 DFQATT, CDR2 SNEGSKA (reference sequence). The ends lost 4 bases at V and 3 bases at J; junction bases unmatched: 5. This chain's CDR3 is CSATGAGGEETQYF. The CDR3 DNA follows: TGCAGTGCTACCGGAGCGGGGGGGGAAGAGACCCAGTACTTC.

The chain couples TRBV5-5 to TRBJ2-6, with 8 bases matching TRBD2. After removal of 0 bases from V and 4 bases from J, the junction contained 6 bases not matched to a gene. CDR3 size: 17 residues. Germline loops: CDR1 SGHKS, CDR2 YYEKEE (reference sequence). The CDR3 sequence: CASSLVGLESGANVLTF. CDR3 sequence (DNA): TGTGCCAGCAGCTTGGTGGGACTAGAATCCGGGGCCAACGTCCTGACTTTC.

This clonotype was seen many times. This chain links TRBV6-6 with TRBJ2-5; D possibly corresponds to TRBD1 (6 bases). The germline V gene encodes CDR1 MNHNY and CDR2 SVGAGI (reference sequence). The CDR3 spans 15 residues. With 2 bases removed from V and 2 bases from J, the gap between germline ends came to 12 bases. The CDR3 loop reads CASSYLDRKQETQYF. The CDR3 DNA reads TGTGCCAGCAGTTACCTTGACAGGAAACAAGAGACCCAGTACTTC.

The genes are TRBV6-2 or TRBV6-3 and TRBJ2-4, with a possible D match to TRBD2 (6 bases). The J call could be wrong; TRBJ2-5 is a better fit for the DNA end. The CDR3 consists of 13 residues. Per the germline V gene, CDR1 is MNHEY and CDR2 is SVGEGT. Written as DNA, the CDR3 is TGTGCCAGCAGTGACGGGAGATGGCAGACCCAGTACTTC. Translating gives CASSDGRWQTQYF.

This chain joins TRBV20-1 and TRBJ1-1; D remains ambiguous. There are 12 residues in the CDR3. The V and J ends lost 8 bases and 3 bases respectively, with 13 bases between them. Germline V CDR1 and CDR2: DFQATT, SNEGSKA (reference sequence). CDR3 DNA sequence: TGCAGTCTACCGGAGGGCGACACTGAAGCTTTCTTT. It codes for CSLPEGDTEAFF.

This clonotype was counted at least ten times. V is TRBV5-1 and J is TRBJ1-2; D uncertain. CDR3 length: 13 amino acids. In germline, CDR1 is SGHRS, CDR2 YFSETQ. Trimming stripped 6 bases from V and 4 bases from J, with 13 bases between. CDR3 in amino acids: CASTTDGVYGYTF. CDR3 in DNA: TGCGCCAGCACCACCGACGGGGTCTATGGCTACACCTTC.